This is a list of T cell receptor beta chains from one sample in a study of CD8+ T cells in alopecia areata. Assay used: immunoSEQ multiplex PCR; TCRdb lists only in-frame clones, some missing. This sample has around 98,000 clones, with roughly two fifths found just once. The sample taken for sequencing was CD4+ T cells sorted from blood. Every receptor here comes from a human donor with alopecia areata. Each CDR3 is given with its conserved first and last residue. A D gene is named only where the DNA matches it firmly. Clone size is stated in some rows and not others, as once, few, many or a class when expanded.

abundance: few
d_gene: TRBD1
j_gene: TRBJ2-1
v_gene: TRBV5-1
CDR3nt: TGCGCCAGCAGCTTGGTAGGACAGGGGATCGGCAATGAGCAGTTCTTC
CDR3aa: CASSLVGQGIGNEQFF

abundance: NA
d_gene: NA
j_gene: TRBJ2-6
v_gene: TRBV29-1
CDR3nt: TGCAGCGTTCAAGGTCTCAACCCCAGCGTCCTGACTTTC
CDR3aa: CSVQGLNPSVLTF

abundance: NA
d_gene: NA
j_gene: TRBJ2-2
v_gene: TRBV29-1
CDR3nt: TGCAGCGGATCGGACAAAACGAACACCGGGGAGCTGTTTTTT
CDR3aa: CSGSDKTNTGELFF

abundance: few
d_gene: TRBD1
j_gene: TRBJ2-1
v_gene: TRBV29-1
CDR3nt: TGCAGCGCGATAACAGGGGGCACCTACAATGAGCAGTTCTTC
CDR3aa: CSAITGGTYNEQFF

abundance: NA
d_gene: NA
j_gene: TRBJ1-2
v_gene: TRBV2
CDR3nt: TGTGCCAGCTTCAGTTTCCCCGGCTACACCTTC
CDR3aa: CASFSFPGYTF

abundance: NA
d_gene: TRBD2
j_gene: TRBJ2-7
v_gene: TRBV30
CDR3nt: TGTGCCTGGAGTAGTCGTCTAGCGGCTACCTACGAGCAGTACTTC
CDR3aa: CAWSSRLAATYEQYF

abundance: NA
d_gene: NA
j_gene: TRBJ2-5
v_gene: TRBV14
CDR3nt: TGTGCCAGCAGCCAGGGAACGCAGACCCAGTACTTC
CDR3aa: CASSQGTQTQYF

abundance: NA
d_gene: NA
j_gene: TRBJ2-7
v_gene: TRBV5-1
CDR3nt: TGCGCCAGCAGCTTGGATGGGGCTGGGATGAGGTCCTACGAGCAGTACTTC
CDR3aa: CASSLDGAGMRSYEQYF

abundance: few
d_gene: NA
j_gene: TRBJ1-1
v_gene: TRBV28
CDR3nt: TGTGCCAGCAGAGACTCCCCAGGGGAAGCTTTCTTT
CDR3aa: CASRDSPGEAFF

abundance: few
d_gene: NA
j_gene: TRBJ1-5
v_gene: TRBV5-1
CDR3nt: TGCGCCAGCAGGTCCGACCTAAATCAGCCCCAGCATTTT
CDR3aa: CASRSDLNQPQHF

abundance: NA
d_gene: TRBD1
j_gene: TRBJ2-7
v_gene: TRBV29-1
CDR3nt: TGCAGCGTCCTAGGGGGCGGCCTCTACGAGCAGTACTTC
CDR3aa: CSVLGGGLYEQYF

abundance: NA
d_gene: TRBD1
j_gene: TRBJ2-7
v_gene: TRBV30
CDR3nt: TGTGCCTGGAGCACACAGGGGAGTTCCTACGAGCAGTACTTC
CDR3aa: CAWSTQGSSYEQYF

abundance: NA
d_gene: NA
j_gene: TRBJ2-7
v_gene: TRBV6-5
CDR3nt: TGTGCCACCCAGGGAACCTACGAGCAGTACTTC
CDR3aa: CATQGTYEQYF

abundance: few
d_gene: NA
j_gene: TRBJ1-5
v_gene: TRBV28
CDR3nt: TGTGCCAGCAGTCCGAGACAAGACAGGATCTGGGGCAATCAGCCCCAGCATTTT
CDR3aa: CASSPRQDRIWGNQPQHF

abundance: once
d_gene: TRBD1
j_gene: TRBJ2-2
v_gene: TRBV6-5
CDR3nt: TGTGCCAGCAGATGGGACAGGGCGACCGGGGAGCTGTTTTTT
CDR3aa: CASRWDRATGELFF

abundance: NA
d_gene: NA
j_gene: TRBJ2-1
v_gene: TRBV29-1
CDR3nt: TGCAGCGTCGGACTGACGACCTCCTACAATGAGCAGTTCTTC
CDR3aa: CSVGLTTSYNEQFF

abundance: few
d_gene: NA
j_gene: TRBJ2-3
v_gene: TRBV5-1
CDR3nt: TGCGCCAGCAGCCAAACAGATACGCAGTATTTT
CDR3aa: CASSQTDTQYF

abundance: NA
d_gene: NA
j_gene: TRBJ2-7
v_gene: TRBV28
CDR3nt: TGTGCCAGCACCAAAGGGGGGCACTCCTACGAGCAGTACTTC
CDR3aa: CASTKGGHSYEQYF

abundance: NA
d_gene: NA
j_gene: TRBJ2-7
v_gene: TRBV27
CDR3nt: TGTGCCAGCAGATCATCCTCTGGGGGACACAATAACTACGAGCAGTACTTC
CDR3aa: CASRSSSGGHNNYEQYF

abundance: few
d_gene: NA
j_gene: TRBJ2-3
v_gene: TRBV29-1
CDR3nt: TGCAGCGGGGCTCCTTCTAGCACAGATACGCAGTATTTT
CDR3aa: CSGAPSSTDTQYF

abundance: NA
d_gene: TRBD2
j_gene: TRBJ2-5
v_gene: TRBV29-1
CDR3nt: TGCAGCGCATCCGCCGGGGGAGGGAATCAAGAGACCCAGTACTTC
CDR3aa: CSASAGGGNQETQYF

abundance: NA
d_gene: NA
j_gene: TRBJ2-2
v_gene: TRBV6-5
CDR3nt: TGTGCCAGCAGTTACTCGTTTCAGAACACCGGGGAGCTGTTTTTT
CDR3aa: CASSYSFQNTGELFF

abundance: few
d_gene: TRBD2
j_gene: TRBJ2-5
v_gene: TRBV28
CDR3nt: TGTGCCAGCAGTAAATCCCCATACGGGAGGGCAGAGACCCAGTACTTC
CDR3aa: CASSKSPYGRAETQYF

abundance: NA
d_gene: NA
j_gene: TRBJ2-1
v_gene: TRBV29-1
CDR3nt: TGCAGCGTGGGGGTAGGGAACAATGAGCAGTTCTTC
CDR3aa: CSVGVGNNEQFF

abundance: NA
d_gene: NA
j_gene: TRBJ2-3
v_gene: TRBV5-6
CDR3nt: TGTGCCAGCTCCGAACTGGGGCTGGGCACAGATACGCAGTATTTT
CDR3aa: CASSELGLGTDTQYF

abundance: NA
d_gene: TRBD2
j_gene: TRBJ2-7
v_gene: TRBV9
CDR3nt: TGTGCCAGCAGCGTTACTAGCGGGTCCTACGAGCAGTACTTC
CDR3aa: CASSVTSGSYEQYF

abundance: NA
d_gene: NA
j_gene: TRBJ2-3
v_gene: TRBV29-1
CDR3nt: TGCAGCGTTGTTGTGGCAGCAGATACGCAGTATTTT
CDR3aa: CSVVVAADTQYF